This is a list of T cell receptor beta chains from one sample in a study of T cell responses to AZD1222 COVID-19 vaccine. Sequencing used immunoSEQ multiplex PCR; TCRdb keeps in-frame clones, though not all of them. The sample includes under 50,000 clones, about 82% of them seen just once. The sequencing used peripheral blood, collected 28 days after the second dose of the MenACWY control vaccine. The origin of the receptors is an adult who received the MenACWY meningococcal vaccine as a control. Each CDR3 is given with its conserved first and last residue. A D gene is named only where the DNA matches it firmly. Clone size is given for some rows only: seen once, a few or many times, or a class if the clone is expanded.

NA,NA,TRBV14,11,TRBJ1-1,TGTGCCAGCAGCCAGGGCTGGCGGGCTTTCTTT,CASSQGWRAFF
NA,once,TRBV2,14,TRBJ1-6,TGTGCCAGCAGTGTAGCAGGGGCAAATTCACCCCTCCACTTT,CASSVAGANSPLHF
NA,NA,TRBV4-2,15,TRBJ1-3,TGTGCCAGCAGCCAACGCGGGACGCAGGGAAACACCATATATTTT,CASSQRGTQGNTIYF
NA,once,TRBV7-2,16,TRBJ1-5,TGTGCCAGCAGCTTAGTGGCAGGCCTTAGCAATCAGCCCCAGCATTTT,CASSLVAGLSNQPQHF
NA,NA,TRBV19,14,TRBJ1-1,TGTGCCAGTAGTACCAATAGGGGTGTCACTGAAGCTTTCTTT,CASSTNRGVTEAFF
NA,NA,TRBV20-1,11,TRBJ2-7,TGCAGTGCCAAGACAGAATACGAGCAGTACTTC,CSAKTEYEQYF
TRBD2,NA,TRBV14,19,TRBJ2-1,TGTGCCAGCAGCCAAGCCCCGAGGGGATGGCGGGAGTCCTACAATGAGCAGTTCTTC,CASSQAPRGWRESYNEQFF
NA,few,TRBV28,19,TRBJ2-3,TGTGCCACCCTCTTTGGTAGGTCCTTCAGCGGTGGGGGAGCAGATACGCAGTATTTT,CATLFGRSFSGGGADTQYF
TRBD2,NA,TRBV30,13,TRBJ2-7,TGTGCCTGGAATTGGCGGGAGGGCTACGAGCAGTACTTC,CAWNWREGYEQYF
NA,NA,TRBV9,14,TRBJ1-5,TGTGCCAGCAGCGTAGACAATGGGAGGGAGCCCCAGCATTTT,CASSVDNGREPQHF
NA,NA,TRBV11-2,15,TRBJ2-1,TGTGCCAGCGCCCGAAGTCGGACCCCCGGGGAGGAGCAGTTCTTC,CASARSRTPGEEQFF
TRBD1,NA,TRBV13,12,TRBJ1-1,TGTGCCAGCAGCCACCTGACAGGGGAAGCTTTCTTT,CASSHLTGEAFF
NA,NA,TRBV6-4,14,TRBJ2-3,TGTGCCAGCAGTGAAGGGGGAGGCGCAGATACGCAGTATTTT,CASSEGGGADTQYF
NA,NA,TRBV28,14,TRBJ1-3,TGTGCCAGCAGGGCCGGGACGGCCGGAAACACCATATATTTT,CASRAGTAGNTIYF
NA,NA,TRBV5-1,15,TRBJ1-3,TGCGCCAGCAGCGAAGGACAGAAACTTGGAAACACCATATATTTT,CASSEGQKLGNTIYF
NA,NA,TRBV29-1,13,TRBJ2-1,TGCAGCGTTCAGACAGTCGACTACAATGAGCAGTTCTTC,CSVQTVDYNEQFF
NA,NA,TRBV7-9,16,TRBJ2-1,TGTGCCAGCAGCTTACAGGTTGTAGGTGGCTACAATGAGCAGTTCTTC,CASSLQVVGGYNEQFF
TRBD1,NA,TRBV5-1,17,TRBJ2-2,TGCGCCAGCAGCTTGGCCGGTCAGGGGGCAGGTACCGGGGAGCTGTTTTTT,CASSLAGQGAGTGELFF
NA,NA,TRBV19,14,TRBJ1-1,TGTGCCAGTAGTATTCGGGCCGCGGTTAGTGAAGCTTTCTTT,CASSIRAAVSEAFF